The 10 T cell receptor beta chains presented below share a single source sample, sequenced in a study of blood T cell repertoires in COVID-19. The method was immunoSEQ multiplex PCR; TCRdb's version includes in-frame clones alone and lacks a portion of them. The data hold approximately 250,000 clones, with around 86% observed a single time. Specimen: peripheral blood. The receptors come from a man aged 35-49 years with active or convalescent COVID-19.

The chain joins TRBV7-3 to TRBJ1-3, with D hard to call. The V and J ends lost 5 bases and 0 bases respectively, with 11 bases between them. CDR3 length equals 15 residues. The V gene's germline CDR1 is SGHTA and CDR2 FQGTGA. In nucleotides, the CDR3 is TGTGCCAGCAGCCGGGGTGGCAACTCTGGAAACACCATATATTTT. Its protein is CASSRGGNSGNTIYF.

The rearrangement uses TRBV5-6 and TRBJ2-2; 10 bases fit TRBD1. The CDR3 loop spans 14 amino acids. Germline CDR1 is SGHDT and CDR2 is YYEEEE. The ends lost 2 bases at V and 7 bases at J; junction bases unmatched: 2. CDR3 nucleotide sequence: TGTGCCAGCAGCTTAGGACAGGGGGTCGGGGAGCTGTTTTTT. It specifies CASSLGQGVGELFF.

The gene calls are TRBV5-1 and TRBJ2-2, with 10 bases that match TRBD1. CDR3 length: 16 residues. V dropped 4 bases and J dropped 1; count of bases not matched to a gene: 4. Germline V gene lookup returns CDR1 SGHRS and CDR2 YFSETQ. The CDR3 DNA follows: TGCGCCAGCAGCCCGACAGGGGGCCAGAACACCGGGGAGCTGTTTTTT. This gives the protein CASSPTGGQNTGELFF.

The CDR3 protein is CASSTTGTEAFF. For the CDR3, the DNA is TGTGCCAGCAGTACCACAGGGACTGAAGCTTTCTTT. The V and J genes are TRBV6-5 and TRBJ1-1, with a possible D match to TRBD1 (6 bases). V was pared by 5 bases and J by 5 bases, with 9 bases between. The CDR3 runs to 12 residues. Germline values: CDR1 MNHEY, CDR2 SVGAGI.

This chain joins TRBV29-1 and TRBJ2-3; 9 bases match TRBD1. This CDR3 has 14 amino acids. The V and J ends lost 6 bases and 4 bases, in that order; junction bases with no gene match: 8. Per the germline V gene, CDR1 is SQVTM and CDR2 is ANQGSEA. The CDR3 nucleotides read TGCAGCGTCCCAACAGGGGGCGGCGCAGATACGCAGTATTTT. Translation: CSVPTGGGADTQYF.

This clone showed up just once. V usage is TRBV6-7 and J usage is TRBJ1-5, with D maybe TRBD1 (5 bases). TRBV6-7 is an ORF, and what it does is uncertain. This CDR3 has 14 amino acids. Trimming pared 5 bases from V and 4 bases from J, leaving 12 bases between. CDR3 coding DNA: TGTGCCAGCAGTGGGGGGACGTGTAATCAGCCCCAGCATTTT. Its protein is CASSGGTCNQPQHF.

This clone was counted a single time. The chain employs TRBV19 and TRBJ2-7, with TRBD2 matching over 10 bases. The CDR3 totals 14 residues. Per germline, CDR1 LNHDA and CDR2 SQIVND (reference sequence). Trimming removed 6 bases from V and 0 bases from J; junction bases left unmatched: 2. Here the CDR3 reads CASSSSGGSYEQYF. CDR3 in DNA: TGTGCCAGTAGCTCTAGCGGGGGCTCCTACGAGCAGTACTTC. Based on the CDR3 plus reference TRBV19 and TRBJ2-7, the full variable domain is DGGITQSPKYLFRKEGQNVTLSCEQNLNHDAMYWYRQDPGQGLRLIYYSQIVNDFQKGDIAEGYSVSREKKESFPLTVTSAQKNPTAFYLCASSSSGGSYEQYFGPGTRLTVT.

V and J are TRBV4-2 and TRBJ2-3, with 8 bases lining up with TRBD2. The CDR3 runs 17 residues. Germline values: CDR1 LGHNA, CDR2 YNFKEQ. The J segment lost 2 bases and the V segment lost 6 bases, leaving 13 bases of the junction unmatched. This CDR3 is CASSPGGAGVITDTQYF. The CDR3 DNA reads as TGTGCCAGCAGTCCCGGGGGAGCGGGGGTCATCACAGATACGCAGTATTTT.

V is TRBV24-1 and J is TRBJ2-1; 8 positions agree with TRBD1. The CDR3 length is 13 residues. From germline, CDR1 is KGHDR and CDR2 SFDVKD. With V trimmed by 10 bases and J by 9 bases, 10 bases remained unmatched. The CDR3 region has the DNA TGTGCCACGGGACAGGTGCTGGGGGGTGAGCAGTTCTTC. It yields the protein CATGQVLGGEQFF.

The genes are TRBV28 and TRBJ2-7; D unresolved. V shed 5 bases and J shed 2 bases, with 13 bases lying between them. This CDR3 is built from 14 residues. Germline CDR1 and CDR2: MDHEN and SYDVKM. This chain's CDR3 is CASSMAGGTYEQYF. Written as DNA, the CDR3 is TGTGCCAGCAGTATGGCAGGTGGTACCTACGAGCAGTACTTC. Together with reference TRBV28 and TRBJ2-7, the CDR3 gives the full variable domain: DVKVTQSSRYLVKRTGEKVFLECVQDMDHENMFWYRQDPGLGLRLIYFSYDVKMKEKGDIPEGYSVSREKKERFSLILESASTNQTSMYLCASSMAGGTYEQYFGPGTRLTVT.